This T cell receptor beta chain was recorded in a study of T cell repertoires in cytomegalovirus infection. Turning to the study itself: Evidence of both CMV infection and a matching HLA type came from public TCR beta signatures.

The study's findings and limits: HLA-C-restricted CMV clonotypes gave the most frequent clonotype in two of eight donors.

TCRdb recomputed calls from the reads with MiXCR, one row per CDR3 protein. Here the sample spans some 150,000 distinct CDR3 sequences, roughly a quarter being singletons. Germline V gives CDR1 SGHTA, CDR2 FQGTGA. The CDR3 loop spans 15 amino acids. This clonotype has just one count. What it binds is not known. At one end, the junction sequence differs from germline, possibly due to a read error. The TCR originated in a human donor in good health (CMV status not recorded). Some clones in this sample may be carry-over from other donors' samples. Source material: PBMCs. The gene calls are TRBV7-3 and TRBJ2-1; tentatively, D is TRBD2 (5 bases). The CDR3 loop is CASSLLALQVNEQSF. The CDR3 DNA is TGTGCCAGCAGCTTACTAGCCCTCCAGGTTAATGAGCAGTCCTTC. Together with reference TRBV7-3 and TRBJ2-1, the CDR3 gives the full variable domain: GAGVSQTPSNKVTEKGKYVELRCDPISGHTALYWYRQSLGQGPEFLIYFQGTGAADDSGLPNDRFFAVRPEGSVSTLKIQRTERGDSAVYLCASSLLALQVNEQSFGPGTRLTVL.